Listed below are T cell receptor beta chains from one sample, sequenced in a study of T cell responses to AZD1222 COVID-19 vaccine. The protocol was immunoSEQ multiplex PCR, while the TCRdb copy is restricted to in-frame clones and leaves out a portion. The profile shows 180,000 or so clones, around 89% of them singletons. Sample: peripheral blood, taken 28 days after the second dose of the MenACWY control vaccine. The receptors were sampled from an adult who received the MenACWY meningococcal vaccine as a control. CDR3s leave out the opening cysteine and the closing phenylalanine or tryptophan. Fields, in order: clone size, V gene, CDR3 length, CDR3 protein. Rows give clone size only sometimes, using once, few, many, or a class for an expanded clone.

once,TRBV5-6,11,ASSRDRGIEQY
.,TRBV28,14,ASSLMGGQSGGELF
.,TRBV4-1,11,ASSQVPFGEQF
.,TRBV19,13,ASSKGQGIAGELF
.,TRBV5-6,11,ASSLIAGETQH
.,TRBV20-1,12,SASSGTDSYEQY
.,TRBV19,11,ASSIQDNYGYT
once,TRBV9,12,ASAPSGFPGELF
.,TRBV5-1,13,ASSLAGDEEETQY
.,TRBV9,14,ASSPRTSVSTGELF
few,TRBV5-6,10,ASSLDRDEQY
.,TRBV7-3,14,ASSFYIRGNTGELF
.,TRBV28,14,ASSRIRGTTSYEQY
.,TRBV3-1/TRBV3-2,13,ASSPTLTGLYEQY
.,TRBV7-2,14,ASRRPGIAAGGEQY
.,TRBV30,10,AWSHGRFDYT
.,TRBV19,12,ATRGRGRGNTIY
once,TRBV28,13,ASTRRLGSYNEQF
.,TRBV30,13,ALLLRQGASNEQF
.,TRBV5-1,13,ASSLEPGGPYEQY
once,TRBV4-1,16,ASRPPGAGGGGTDTQY
.,TRBV10-1,13,ASSESTSGRYEQY
.,TRBV10-3,13,AISPTSGGSYEQY
.,TRBV24-1,11,ATNAGGRNEQF
once,TRBV7-6,14,ASSSRLAGGSYEQY
.,TRBV2,12,ASSRGEWDTEAF
once,TRBV28,15,ASSFPPQGSLGTEAF
.,TRBV6-1,9,ASSDYYEQY
.,TRBV7-9,15,ASSLATGGSSNQPQH
.,TRBV19,14,ASKHLKLEGTTEAF
.,TRBV10-3,12,AISEGQGGEPQH
once,TRBV7-9,10,ASSQLGIEQY
.,TRBV10-3,12,AISPGQGHNEQF
.,TRBV15,10,ATGQDTDTQY
.,TRBV4-3,16,ASSQGHPGGANTGELF
.,TRBV6-5,12,ASSFKQGGTEAF
.,TRBV11-3,13,ASSLGGGDFNEQY
.,TRBV6-5,12,ASTAGGSYNEQF
.,TRBV28,12,ASSWSTDGLEQY
.,TRBV13,13,ASSRPDRGRDGQY
.,TRBV6-1,14,ASSETQGQGAQPQH
.,TRBV5-1,10,ASSLGGYGYT
.,TRBV3-1/TRBV3-2,13,ASSPGLAGRREQF
.,TRBV7-2,13,ASSLTPLSVETQY
few,TRBV24-1,14,ATSDYSDSSYNEQF
.,TRBV5-4,11,ASSLVSGEEQF
.,TRBV7-2,14,ASSLYNSGGRETQY
.,TRBV29-1,10,SVGGSNQPQH
.,TRBV10-2,11,ASSGSMNTEAF